This T cell receptor (beta chain) emerged from a study of blood T cell repertoires in COVID-19. Profiled with immunoSEQ multiplex PCR; TCRdb holds only in-frame clones, not every one. The table shows roughly 280,000 clones, with approximately 90% occurring only once. Between the trimmed V and J ends, which lost 5 bases and 7 bases, there was a span of 11 bases. The CDR3 is 13 residues long. CDR1 is SGHTA and CDR2 is FQGNSA in the germline V gene. The sequenced material came from peripheral blood. The chain carries TRBV7-2 and TRBJ1-4, with D possibly TRBD1 on 6 matching bases. The TCR was taken from a woman aged 45 to 65 who had recovered from COVID-19. The CDR3, as DNA: TGTGCCAGCAGCAGTCAGGGGAGTGAAAAACTGTTTTTT. Translation gives CASSSQGSEKLFF. Based on the CDR3 plus reference TRBV7-2 and TRBJ1-4, the full variable domain is GAGVSQSPSNKVTEKGKDVELRCDPISGHTALYWYRQSLGQGLEFLIYFQGNSAPDKSGLPSDRFSAERTGGSVSTLTIQRTQQEDSAVYLCASSSQGSEKLFFGSGTQLSVL.